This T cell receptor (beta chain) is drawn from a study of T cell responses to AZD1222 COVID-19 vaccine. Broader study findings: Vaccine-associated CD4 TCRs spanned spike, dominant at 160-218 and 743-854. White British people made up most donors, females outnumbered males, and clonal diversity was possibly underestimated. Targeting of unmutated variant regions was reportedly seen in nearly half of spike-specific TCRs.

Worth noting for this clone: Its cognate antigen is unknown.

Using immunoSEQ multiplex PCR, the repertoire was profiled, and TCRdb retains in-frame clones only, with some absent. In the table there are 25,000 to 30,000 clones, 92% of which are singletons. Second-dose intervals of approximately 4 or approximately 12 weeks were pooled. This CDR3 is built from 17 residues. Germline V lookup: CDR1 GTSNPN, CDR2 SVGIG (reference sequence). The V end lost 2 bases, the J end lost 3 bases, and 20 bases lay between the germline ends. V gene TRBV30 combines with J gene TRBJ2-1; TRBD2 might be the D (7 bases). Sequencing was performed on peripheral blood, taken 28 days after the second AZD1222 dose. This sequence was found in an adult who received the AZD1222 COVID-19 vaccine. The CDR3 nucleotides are TGTGCCTGGAGTCCCCAGGGGCGGGAGTGGTTCTACAATGAGCAGTTCTTC. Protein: CAWSPQGREWFYNEQFF.